The 16 T cell receptor beta chains presented below share a single source sample, sequenced in a study of human T cells and chemical hapten exposure. Time point described: pre-sensitization, week 0. Treatment: therapeutic diphenylcyclopropenone sensitization with weekly scalp DPC. MiXCR, run by TCRdb on the RACE reads, gives a single entry per CDR3 protein. The sample shows fewer than 350,000 distinct CDR3 sequences, just under 8% of them seen only once. Material: whole blood, obtained in connection with sensitization to the hapten diphenylcyclopropenone (DPC). All receptors come from a man aged 18 to 30 with alopecia areata. Some clones in this sample may be carry-over from other donors' samples.

A few counts support this clonotype. The rearrangement joins TRBV7-9 to TRBJ1-3, with 7 bases identical to TRBD1. V lost 3 bases, J lost 4 bases, and 6 bases stayed unmatched. This CDR3 contains 15 residues. Germline values: CDR1 SEHNR, CDR2 FQNEAQ (reference sequence). CDR3 DNA: TGTGCCAGCAGCTTCTCGACAGGGAACGGAAACACCATATATTTT. Amino acid sequence: CASSFSTGNGNTIYF. Variable domain in full (rest from reference TRBV7-9 and TRBJ1-3): DTGVSQNPRHKITKRGQNVTFRCDPISEHNRLYWYRQTLGQGPEFLTYFQNEAQLEKSRLLSDRFSAERPKGSFSTLEIQRTEQGDSAMYLCASSFSTGNGNTIYFGEGSWLTVV.

This chain links TRBV10-3 with TRBJ1-2, with a tentative D call TRBD1 (5 bases). Trimming stripped 6 bases from V and 6 bases from J, with 17 bases between. The CDR3 totals 14 residues. The germline gives CDR1 ENHRY, CDR2 SYGVKD. CDR3 DNA sequence: TGTGCCATCAGCGGAACCGGGGCGGAAAATGGCTACACCTTC. Translation: CAISGTGAENGYTF.

This clonotype was seen ten or more times. The chain links TRBV28 to TRBJ2-7; unclear D gene. The CDR3 is 13 amino acids. Per germline, CDR1 MDHEN and CDR2 SYDVKM. The V and J ends lost 2 bases and 7 bases respectively, with 12 bases between them. The CDR3 sequence: CASSLTPREEQYF. CDR3 bases: TGTGCCAGCAGTTTAACCCCCCGAGAGGAGCAGTACTTC.

The chain recombines TRBV6-6 with TRBJ1-5; TRBD1 aligns across 8 bases. Germline-derived CDR1 and CDR2 are MNHNY and SVGAGI (reference sequence). Trimming removed 2 bases from V and 2 bases from J; junction bases left unmatched: 5. The CDR3 covers 16 residues. In DNA, the CDR3 is TGTGCCAGCAGTTACGGACAGGGAAGGGGCAATCAGCCCCAGCATTTT. It specifies CASSYGQGRGNQPQHF.

A few counts support this clonotype. J is TRBJ2-1 and V is TRBV9, with 8 bases lining up with TRBD1. Losses at the gene ends were 0 bases for V and 6 bases for J; bases not matched to a gene: 8. The CDR3 consists of 16 residues. From germline, CDR1 is SGDLS and CDR2 YYNGEE. The CDR3: CASSVAGTGRFNEQFF. Here the CDR3 DNA reads TGTGCCAGCAGCGTAGCCGGGACAGGTAGATTCAATGAGCAGTTCTTC. Combining the CDR3 with reference TRBV9 and TRBJ2-1 gives the whole variable domain DSGVTQTPKHLITATGQRVTLRCSPRSGDLSVYWYQQSLDQGLQFLIQYYNGEERAKGNILERFSAQQFPDLHSELNLSSLELGDSALYFCASSVAGTGRFNEQFFGPGTRLTVL.

The chain combines TRBV7-2 with TRBJ1-2, with 8 nucleotides matching TRBD1. The V and J ends lost 5 bases and 1 base, in that order; junction bases with no gene match: 3. Germline V lookup: CDR1 SGHTA, CDR2 FQGNSA. The length of the CDR3 is 14 residues. The CDR3 protein is CASSRGQDNYGYTF. The CDR3 DNA is TGTGCCAGCAGCAGGGGACAGGATAACTATGGCTACACCTTC.

This clonotype was picked up a small number of times. This chain joins TRBV20-1 and TRBJ2-3; TRBD2 might be the D (5 bases). In germline, CDR1 is DFQATT, CDR2 SNEGSKA (reference sequence). The CDR3 length is 14 residues. V lost 0 bases and J 3 bases, leaving 10 bases between the germline ends. The CDR3 DNA is TGCAGTGCTAGAGATTCCCGGGGAACAGATACGCAGTATTTT. Amino acids: CSARDSRGTDTQYF.

Ten or more counts support this clonotype. This sequence joins TRBV19 and TRBJ1-5, with 8 bases fitting TRBD1. Germline V CDR1 and CDR2: LNHDA, SQIVND (reference sequence). V lost 3 bases to trimming and J lost 5 bases; unmatched junction nucleotides: 6. The CDR3 is 15 amino acids. CDR3 coding DNA: TGTGCCAGTAGTATTCGGACAGGGAAAGATCAGCCCCAGCATTTT. Amino acid sequence: CASSIRTGKDQPQHF.

This clonotype was seen ten or more times. The chain combines TRBV7-9 with TRBJ1-3; D gene uncertain. The CDR3 is 13 residues long. Germline CDR1 reads SEHNR; CDR2 reads FQNEAQ (reference sequence). Trimming shortened V by 5 bases and J by 4 bases, and 9 bases separated the two germline ends. DNA of the CDR3: TGTGCCAGCAGCCCACCCTCGGGAAACACCATATATTTT. Its translation: CASSPPSGNTIYF.

The chain combines TRBV6-2 or TRBV6-3 with TRBJ2-7; 8 bases are shared with TRBD1. Germline values: CDR1 MNHEY, CDR2 SVGEGT. V shed 11 bases and J 6 bases; nucleotides not matched to a gene: 6. The CDR3 length is 11 residues. In DNA form, the CDR3 reads TGTGCCGGCGGACAGGGCCCCGAGCAGTACTTC. Its protein is CAGGQGPEQYF.

This clonotype has a handful of counts. The chain employs TRBV7-8 and TRBJ2-5; no reliable D call. The CDR3 length is 15 residues. The V end lost 3 bases, the J end lost 1 base, and 12 bases lay between the germline ends. Per the germline V gene, CDR1 is SGHVS and CDR2 is FQNEAQ. CDR3 sequence: CASSLASYPQETQYF. The CDR3 nucleotides read TGTGCCAGCAGCTTGGCTTCCTACCCCCAAGAGACCCAGTACTTC.

This clonotype occurred a few times. The chain couples TRBV5-6 to TRBJ1-3, with D unclear. V was clipped by 1 base and J by 0 bases, with 5 bases between them. The CDR3 has 14 amino acids. Germline V lookup: CDR1 SGHDT, CDR2 YYEEEE. This CDR3 reads CASSLWVSGNTIYF. The CDR3 DNA reads TGTGCCAGCAGCTTGTGGGTCTCTGGAAACACCATATATTTT. Based on the CDR3 plus reference TRBV5-6 and TRBJ1-3, the full variable domain is DAGVTQSPTHLIKTRGQQVTLRCSPKSGHDTVSWYQQALGQGPQFIFQYYEEEERQRGNFPDRFSGHQFPNYSSELNVNALLLGDSALYLCASSLWVSGNTIYFGEGSWLTVV.

There are a few counts of this clonotype. The chain uses TRBV7-9 and TRBJ2-1; perhaps TRBD1 as D (6 bases). Germline V gene data show CDR1 as SEHNR and CDR2 as FQNEAQ (reference sequence). The CDR3 contains 12 residues. V gave up 6 bases and J gave up 7 bases, with 10 bases separating them. The CDR3 loop reads CASRSQGNEQFF. The CDR3 DNA follows: TGTGCCAGCAGGTCACAGGGAAATGAGCAGTTCTTC.

This clonotype was counted only a few times. J is TRBJ2-7 and V is TRBV6-6; D possibly corresponds to TRBD1 (5 bases). The CDR3 has 16 amino acids. The germline V gene has CDR1 MNHNY and CDR2 SVGAGI (reference sequence). Trimming shortened V by 2 bases and J by 4 bases, and 18 bases separated the two germline ends. CDR3 nucleotide sequence: TGTGCCAGCAGTTACGCACAGGCCACCCGGCCTTACGAGCAGTACGTC. Residues: CASSYAQATRPYEQYV.

This clonotype has ten or more counts. The J gene is TRBJ1-6, the V gene TRBV3-1, with unresolved D. The CDR3 has 13 residues. Germline values: CDR1 LGHDT, CDR2 YNNKEL (reference sequence). V gave up 0 bases and J gave up 8 bases, with 5 bases separating them. CDR3 sequence (DNA): TGTGCCAGCAGCCAAGATACAGATTCACCCCTCCACTTT. Translation: CASSQDTDSPLHF.

The DNA of the CDR3 is TGTGCCAGCTCACCATATCGGGACGACTACGAGCAGTACGTC. Residues: CASSPYRDDYEQYV. This chain connects TRBV18 to TRBJ2-7; tentatively, D is TRBD1 or TRBD2 (5 bases each). V lost 2 bases to trimming and J lost 3 bases, with 11 bases between them. Germline CDR1 reads KGHSH; CDR2 reads LQKENI. The CDR3 is 14 amino acids.